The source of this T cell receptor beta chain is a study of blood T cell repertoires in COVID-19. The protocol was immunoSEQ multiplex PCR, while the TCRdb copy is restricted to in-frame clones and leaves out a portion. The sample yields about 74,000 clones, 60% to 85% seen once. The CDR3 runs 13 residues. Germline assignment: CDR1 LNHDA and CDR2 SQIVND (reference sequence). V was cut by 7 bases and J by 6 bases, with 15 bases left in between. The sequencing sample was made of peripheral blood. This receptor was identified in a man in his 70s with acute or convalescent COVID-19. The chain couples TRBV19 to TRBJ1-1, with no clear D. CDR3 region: CASTRRSVAEAFF. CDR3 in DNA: TGTGCCAGTACCCGGCGGTCGGTTGCTGAAGCTTTCTTT.